A single T cell receptor beta chain is shown here with its context. Trimming at V came to 1 base and at J to 8 bases, leaving 4 bases not matched to a gene. There are 15 residues in the CDR3. CDR1 SSHAT and CDR2 FNYEAQ come from the germline V gene (reference sequence). Original processing notes: The assay estimated nucleated cells by amplifying reference gene primers. The repertoire was sequenced with immunoSEQ multiplex PCR; TCRdb's copy has only in-frame clones and lacks some. V and J calls plus clone size are reproduced from that table; the DNA served to infer D and trimming. Of about 130,000 clones in the sample, about 86% were seen once. This record comes from a study of blood T cell repertoires in COVID-19. Across the study: Sites in the United States, Italy and Spain provided acute and convalescent COVID-19 samples. In each case, the material was cDNA or gDNA derived from T cells, B-cell-depleted T cells, or PBMCs.

The V gene is TRBV7-7, the J gene TRBJ2-3; 12 bases align to TRBD2. The specimen was peripheral blood. The origin of this receptor is an elderly woman with acute or convalescent COVID-19. DNA for the CDR3: TGTGCCAGCAGCTTAGAGGCTAGCGGGGGGGCTACGCAGTATTTT. As protein: CASSLEASGGATQYF.